These 31 T cell receptor beta chains were sequenced from one sample in a study of OX40 agonist ivuxolimab in advanced cancers. The repertoire was sequenced with immunoSEQ multiplex PCR; TCRdb's copy has only in-frame clones and lacks some. This table has over 65,000 clones, less than 85% appearing once. Sequences were derived from CD4+ or CD8+ T cells sorted from blood, sampled in a trial of the OX40 agonist ivuxolimab. These receptors were taken from an adult with an advanced solid tumor such as melanoma, head and neck, liver or kidney cancer.

This chain links TRBV5-1 with TRBJ1-4; D remains unclear. Germline V CDR1 and CDR2: SGHRS, YFSETQ. Trimming shortened V by 4 bases and J by 1 base, and 23 bases separated the two germline ends. The CDR3 contains 19 residues. The CDR3 sequence is CASSPVGSASSLTNEKLFF. Written as DNA, the CDR3 is TGCGCCAGCAGCCCAGTCGGATCAGCCTCCTCTCTAACTAATGAAAAACTGTTTTTT.

The J gene is TRBJ2-1, the V gene TRBV11-2; D not resolved. The CDR3 runs 16 residues. V was pared by 3 bases and J by 7 bases, with 19 bases between. The germline CDR1 and CDR2 sequences are SGHAT and FQNNGV. This CDR3 is CASSLLTLLGDNEQFF. The CDR3 DNA follows: TGTGCCAGCAGCTTGCTGACCCTATTAGGCGATAATGAGCAGTTCTTC.

The genes are TRBV5-1 and TRBJ2-2; D unresolved. Germline assignment: CDR1 SGHRS and CDR2 YFSETQ. CDR3 length: 15 amino acids. V dropped 0 bases and J dropped 5 bases, with 11 bases sitting between them. CDR3: CASSLGPQGTGELFF. In DNA form, the CDR3 reads TGCGCCAGCAGCTTGGGACCCCAAGGGACCGGGGAGCTGTTTTTT.

This clone appeared a few times. The chain recombines TRBV5-5 with TRBJ1-2, with 8 bases identical to TRBD1. After removal of 3 bases from V and 4 bases from J, the junction contained 8 bases not matched to a gene. Germline V gives CDR1 SGHKS, CDR2 YYEKEE (reference sequence). CDR3 length: 15 amino acids. The DNA for the CDR3 is TGTGCCAGCAGCTCCCCCGGGACAGGATCCTATGGCTACACCTTC. Amino acids: CASSSPGTGSYGYTF.

The rearrangement joins TRBV7-9 to TRBJ1-3; TRBD1 agrees at 9 bases. The germline gives CDR1 SEHNR, CDR2 FQNEAQ (reference sequence). This CDR3 comprises 15 residues. V lost 5 bases and J lost 5; bases outside the gene matches: 7. The CDR3 sequence: CASSPGTGNRNTIYF. CDR3 DNA: TGTGCCAGCAGCCCCGGGACAGGGAATAGAAACACCATATATTTT.

The rearrangement uses TRBV10-3 and TRBJ2-1; 13 bases map to TRBD2. The V gene end was trimmed by 6 bases and the J gene end by 6 bases; junction bases not matched to a gene: 5. The CDR3 is made up of 15 amino acids. Germline V lookup: CDR1 ENHRY, CDR2 SYGVKD. The chain's CDR3 is CAISSGLAGINEQFF. Here the CDR3 DNA reads TGTGCCATCAGCTCGGGACTAGCGGGGATCAATGAGCAGTTCTTC.

The J gene is TRBJ2-1, the V gene TRBV6-5; 8 bases line up with TRBD1. The CDR3 consists of 15 residues. Trimming at V came to 5 bases and at J to 4 bases, leaving 7 bases not matched to a gene. Germline lookup yields CDR1 MNHEY and CDR2 SVGAGI. CDR3 residues: CASSGDRSPYNEQFF. The CDR3 nucleotides read TGTGCCAGCAGTGGGGACAGGTCCCCTTACAATGAGCAGTTCTTC.

This clone was seen only a few times. This chain joins TRBV5-1 and TRBJ2-7; D is possibly TRBD1 (7 bases). The CDR3 spans 17 residues. The V gene's germline CDR1 is SGHRS and CDR2 YFSETQ. V lost 6 bases and J lost 0, with 22 bases in between. DNA of the CDR3: TGCGCCAGCACTTTGAGCGGCGGGACAGCAAACTCCTACGAGCAGTACTTC. It translates to CASTLSGGTANSYEQYF.

The chain carries TRBV28 and TRBJ1-1; D is ambiguous. This CDR3 is built from 15 residues. CDR1 and CDR2 from the germline V gene are MDHEN and SYDVKM. Trimming took 3 bases from V and 0 from J, leaving 11 bases between them. Written as DNA, the CDR3 is TGTGCCAGCAGTTTGATAGTGACACTGAACACTGAAGCTTTCTTT. Protein: CASSLIVTLNTEAFF.

V usage is TRBV10-3 and J usage is TRBJ1-1, with TRBD1 as a possible D gene (5 bases). The CDR3 totals 14 residues. Looked up from germline, CDR1 is ENHRY and CDR2 is SYGVKD. Trimming left V 6 bases short and J 1 base short, with 12 bases between. This CDR3 is CAISDRGANTEAFF. The CDR3 bases are TGTGCCATCAGCGACCGCGGGGCGAACACTGAAGCTTTCTTT.

This rearrangement joins TRBV28 to TRBJ2-7, with 8 positions matching TRBD1. J was trimmed by 3 bases and V by 6 bases; bases with no gene match: 7. The CDR3 is 14 amino acids. Germline V gene data show CDR1 as MDHEN and CDR2 as SYDVKM. The CDR3 reads CASSPGQVIYEQYF. Written as DNA, the CDR3 is TGTGCCAGCAGCCCGGGACAGGTGATCTACGAGCAGTACTTC. The full variable domain, in which reference TRBV28 and TRBJ2-7 provide the parts outside the CDR3, is DVKVTQSSRYLVKRTGEKVFLECVQDMDHENMFWYRQDPGLGLRLIYFSYDVKMKEKGDIPEGYSVSREKKERFSLILESASTNQTSMYLCASSPGQVIYEQYFGPGTRLTVT.

Here the CDR3 DNA reads TGTGCCAGCAGTGAATTAACTAGCCGTTCCGGGGAGCTGTTTTTT. Its translation: CASSELTSRSGELFF. The V and J genes are TRBV25-1 and TRBJ2-2; TRBD2 might be the D (6 bases). V dropped 1 base and J dropped 6 bases, with 12 bases sitting between them. The CDR3 totals 15 residues. From germline, CDR1 is MGHDK and CDR2 SYGVNS.

The chain has TRBV30 and TRBJ2-2; D is possibly TRBD2 (5 bases). CDR1 and CDR2 from the germline V gene are GTSNPN and SVGIG (reference sequence). V was clipped by 2 bases and J by 2 bases, with 12 bases between them. The CDR3 is 15 residues long. DNA of the CDR3: TGTGCCTGGAGTCGAACGGGAATCAACACCGGGGAGCTGTTTTTT. Residues: CAWSRTGINTGELFF.

The chain recombines TRBV11-3 with TRBJ2-5, with no clear D. The CDR3 has 13 residues. Deletions cut 5 bases from V and 3 bases from J, with 10 bases between. The germline gives CDR1 SGHNT, CDR2 YENEEA. DNA of the CDR3: TGTGCCAGCAGCCCCGGAGCGAAAGAGACCCAGTACTTC. Translated, it gives CASSPGAKETQYF.

A single count supports this clone. This sequence joins TRBV29-1 and TRBJ2-6, with D possibly being TRBD2 (6 bases). From germline, CDR1 is SQVTM and CDR2 ANQGSEA. The CDR3 length is 16 residues. Trimming took off 3 bases at V and 0 bases at J, with 12 bases between the two ends. In nucleotides, the CDR3 is TGCAGCGTTGATTTGGCGGGAAGCTCTGGGGCCAACGTCCTGACTTTC. It specifies CSVDLAGSSGANVLTF.

This rearrangement joins TRBV19 to TRBJ1-1, with D tentatively TRBD1 (6 bases). Germline V gene data show CDR1 as LNHDA and CDR2 as SQIVND (reference sequence). The CDR3 runs 15 residues. V was shortened by 5 bases and J by 1 base, with 14 bases between the two germline ends. The CDR3 here is CASSPGRGPNTEAFF. CDR3 DNA sequence: TGTGCCAGTAGTCCCGGCCGGGGGCCGAACACTGAAGCTTTCTTT.

The rearrangement uses TRBV12-2 and TRBJ1-5. TRBV12-2 is flagged as a pseudogene. This CDR3 has 14 residues. The CDR3 sequence is CASRLRSSNQPQHF. CDR3 sequence (DNA): TGTGCAAGTCGCTTACGCTCCTCCAATCAGCCCCAGCATTTT.

V usage is TRBV5-1 and J usage is TRBJ1-1; perhaps TRBD1 as D (6 bases). V lost 2 bases, J lost 1 base, and 9 bases lay in between. This CDR3 is 14 amino acids long. Per the germline V gene, CDR1 is SGHRS and CDR2 is YFSETQ. CDR3 residues: CASSFKGENTEAFF. CDR3 sequence (DNA): TGCGCCAGCAGCTTCAAGGGGGAGAACACTGAAGCTTTCTTT.

The chain combines TRBV27 with TRBJ1-5; a possible D gene is TRBD1 (5 bases). Germline V gene lookup returns CDR1 MNHEY and CDR2 SMNVEV (reference sequence). V was clipped by 0 bases and J by 2 bases, with 17 bases between them. The CDR3 runs to 18 residues. The CDR3 DNA reads as TGTGCCAGCAGTTTATCGGGGACGGGCTTTTGGGGCAATCAGCCCCAGCATTTT. Its translation is CASSLSGTGFWGNQPQHF.

The chain combines TRBV5-1 with TRBJ1-4; no definite D call. V shed 3 bases and J shed 8 bases, with 14 bases lying between them. This CDR3 is 14 amino acids long. Germline V CDR1 and CDR2: SGHRS, YFSETQ. The chain's CDR3 is CASSSGRREEKLFF. CDR3 nucleotides: TGCGCCAGCAGCTCAGGCCGGCGAGAGGAAAAACTGTTTTTT.

Written as DNA, the CDR3 is TGTGCCAGTAGCGCGACTAGCGGGGGGGCCTATGGGCAGTATTTT. It codes for CASSATSGGAYGQYF. The V gene is TRBV19, the J gene TRBJ2-3; 14 bases match TRBD2. Germline V CDR1 and CDR2: LNHDA, SQIVND (reference sequence). The CDR3 consists of 15 residues. V lost 6 bases to trimming and J lost 11 bases; unmatched junction nucleotides: 10.

V usage is TRBV6-1 and J usage is TRBJ1-5; no clear D gene. V was trimmed by 9 bases and J by 2 bases, leaving 11 bases between them. This CDR3 has 13 residues. Germline V gene sequence: CDR1 MNHNS, CDR2 SASEGT. The CDR3 bases are TGTGCCAGTGGAGGAAGGGGCAATCAGCCCCAGCATTTT. Translated, it gives CASGGRGNQPQHF.

There are a few counts of this clone. The chain combines TRBV5-6 with TRBJ1-2; TRBD1 aligns across 7 bases. The CDR3 totals 15 residues. V was clipped by 3 bases and J by 4 bases; unmatched bases: 9. Germline V gene sequence: CDR1 SGHDT, CDR2 YYEEEE. The CDR3 is CASSSSRGVGYGYTF. The DNA of the CDR3 is TGTGCCAGCAGCTCCAGCAGGGGGGTTGGCTATGGCTACACCTTC.

V usage is TRBV7-2 and J usage is TRBJ2-1; 9 nucleotides align to TRBD1. CDR1 is SGHTA, CDR2 FQGNSA, per germline. Germline trimming cut 3 bases from V and 3 bases from J; bases unmatched to any gene: 6. The CDR3 covers 16 residues. DNA for the CDR3: TGTGCCAGCAGCTTCCTGGGACAGGGAATCTACAATGAGCAGTTCTTC. It specifies CASSFLGQGIYNEQFF.

V is TRBV2 and J is TRBJ2-2, with 10 bases aligning to TRBD2. Per the germline V gene, CDR1 is SNHLY and CDR2 is FYNNEI. The V and J ends lost 3 bases and 6 bases, in that order; junction bases with no gene match: 4. The CDR3 loop spans 15 amino acids. The CDR3 DNA reads as TGTGCCAGCAGTGAGGGGACTAGCGTTGCCGGGGAGCTGTTTTTT. Translated: CASSEGTSVAGELFF. Drawing the rest from reference TRBV2 and TRBJ2-2, the complete variable domain is EPEVTQTPSHQVTQMGQEVILRCVPISNHLYFYWYRQILGQKVEFLVSFYNNEISEKSEIFDDQFSVERPDGSNFTLKIRSTKLEDSAMYFCASSEGTSVAGELFFGEGSRLTVL.

V gene TRBV18 combines with J gene TRBJ2-3; TRBD1 or TRBD2 may be the D gene (7 bases each). The germline V gene has CDR1 KGHSH and CDR2 LQKENI. The CDR3 sequence is 18 residues long. V lost 1 base, J lost 2 bases, and 19 bases lay in between. The CDR3 here is CASSPLQGGNRATDTQYF. The CDR3 DNA is TGTGCCAGCTCACCACTTCAGGGGGGGAACCGCGCCACAGATACGCAGTATTTT.

The chain carries TRBV11-2 and TRBJ2-7; 9 positions match TRBD1. V lost 5 bases and J lost 4; bases outside the gene matches: 12. Germline assignment: CDR1 SGHAT and CDR2 FQNNGV. This CDR3 spans 16 amino acids. The CDR3 here is CASSKGTGLVLYEQYV. For the CDR3, the DNA is TGTGCCAGCAGCAAGGGGACAGGGTTGGTTCTGTACGAGCAGTACGTC.

This rearrangement joins TRBV27 to TRBJ1-1; D is undetermined. Germline V gene sequence: CDR1 MNHEY, CDR2 SMNVEV (reference sequence). The CDR3 runs 16 residues. V lost 3 bases, J lost 5 bases, and 19 bases lay in between. The CDR3 DNA follows: TGTGCCAGCAGTTTGCGGACCGGGGTCGGAGGGACTGAAGCTTTCTTT. This gives the protein CASSLRTGVGGTEAFF.

The CDR3 here is CAWTDRSSYNEQFF. CDR3 coding DNA: TGTGCCTGGACGGACAGGAGCTCCTACAATGAGCAGTTCTTC. The rearrangement links TRBV30 to TRBJ2-1; 7 bases are shared with TRBD1. V lost 4 bases to trimming and J lost 0 bases; unmatched junction nucleotides: 3. The CDR3 extends over 14 amino acids. Germline values: CDR1 GTSNPN, CDR2 SVGIG (reference sequence).

The J gene is TRBJ2-5, the V gene TRBV4-1; D gene uncertain. V was pared by 5 bases and J by 2 bases, with 15 bases between. The CDR3 consists of 15 residues. CDR1 is MGHRA and CDR2 is YSYEKL in the germline V gene. DNA for the CDR3: TGCGCCAGCAGCAAAGCCCGTGTGGCGCAAGAGACCCAGTACTTC. Its translation is CASSKARVAQETQYF.

The J gene is TRBJ2-5, the V gene TRBV14, with unresolved D. The CDR3 covers 16 residues. Trimming pared 1 base from V and 0 bases from J, leaving 12 bases between. The germline CDR1 and CDR2 sequences are SGHDN and FVKESK. In DNA form, the CDR3 reads TGTGCCAGCAGCCAAGGGGCAGGACGGTACCAAGAGACCCAGTACTTC. Translation: CASSQGAGRYQETQYF.